This T cell receptor beta chain came from a study of regulatory T cells in long-lasting Graves disease. Both iRepertoire HTBI primers and Arm-PCR of CDR3 regions were used to build the TCR beta libraries. One entry per CDR3 protein results from TCRdb running MiXCR on the multiplex PCR reads. The data hold roughly 610,000 distinct CDR3 sequences, with 16% observed a single time. This clonotype appeared many times. Specified time point: newly diagnosed GD, antithyroid drugs for less than 3 months. The TCR library was made from RNA extracted from PBMCs. The sample was also linked to a second study, of T cells in Graves' hyperthyroidism and ophthalmopathy.

Sequencing was performed on peripheral blood mononuclear cells (PBMCs), taken at new diagnosis, from a patient treated with antithyroid drugs. This receptor was identified in a man aged 18 to 29 with Graves disease.

The CDR3 DNA is TGTGCCAGCAGTGTTGCGGGACCTGAAGCTTTCTTT. It yields the protein CASSVAGPEAFF. This chain links TRBV2 with TRBJ1-1, with a possible D match to TRBD1 (5 bases). Trimming cost V 4 bases and J 6 bases, with 9 bases left between them. The CDR3 totals 12 residues. Germline-derived CDR1 and CDR2 are SNHLY and FYNNEI.